This paragraph covers one TCR beta chain sequence. The CDR3 sequence is 14 residues long. CDR1 is MGHRA and CDR2 is YSYEKL in the germline V gene. The ends were cut back, 4 bases at V and 6 bases at J, with 13 bases in the middle. This record comes from a study of T cells in Graves' hyperthyroidism and ophthalmopathy. TCR beta CDR3 regions were amplified from RNA transcripts. When the TCR CDR3 underwent first-round RT-PCR, the HTBI primer set was used. Each CDR3 protein gets one entry after TCRdb re-called the multiplex PCR reads with MiXCR. The sample holds roughly 500,000 distinct CDR3 sequences; 46% are singletons and the top ten take 15% to 20%.

The rearrangement links TRBV4-1 to TRBJ1-5, with a tentative D call TRBD1 (5 bases). The TCR originated in an adult woman with Graves' disease, either hyperthyroidism or ophthalmopathy (not recorded which). Sequencing used peripheral blood or thyroid tissue (not recorded which). This CDR3 is CASSLLSGFQPQHF. The CDR3 bases are TGCGCCAGCAGCCTTCTATCAGGGTTTCAGCCCCAGCATTTT.